This T cell receptor (beta chain) was recovered during a study of cytomegalovirus exposure and HLA in healthy donors. PCR employed 60 Vbeta and 13 Jbeta primers. Clones were sequenced by immunoSEQ multiplex PCR, and TCRdb holds only the in-frame ones, with some missing. The sample consists of some 170,000 clones, approximately 80% of them appearing once. CDR1 MDHEN and CDR2 SYDVKM come from the germline V gene. V was pared by 5 bases and J by 3 bases, with 13 bases between. The CDR3 runs 14 residues. Worth noting for this clone: Its antigen is not identified.

Points from the study as a whole: Several V segments, TRBV6-2 and TRBV6-3 among them, could not be told apart and were dropped. The classifier reportedly diagnosed cytomegalovirus status with high sensitivity and specificity. Reportedly, fewer N-insertions than the roughly 700-donor mean appeared in an Asian-associated ancestry cluster in a later analysis. Researchers reported in a later analysis that common viral pathogens appeared linked to several top clusters.

This receptor was obtained from a woman between 50 and 59 years old in good health and CMV-seronegative. The specimen sequenced was PBMCs. The chain has TRBV28 and TRBJ1-2; the D gene is possibly TRBD1 (5 bases). CDR3 residues: CASSTSGGDYGYTF. The CDR3 nucleotides are TGTGCCAGCAGTACCTCCGGGGGGGACTATGGCTACACCTTC.